A single sample gave rise to the 10 T cell receptor beta chains below, sequenced in a study of control samples from healthy donors and cancer patients. The method was immunoSEQ multiplex PCR; TCRdb's version includes in-frame clones alone and lacks a portion of them. The sample records about 75,000 clones, approximately 80% being singletons. Material for sequencing was blood. Receptors were obtained from a man in his fifties in good health.

This chain joins TRBV5-6 and TRBJ2-5; no definite D call. The CDR3 length is 12 residues. Trimming removed 1 base at V and 3 bases at J, with 4 bases between. The germline CDR1 and CDR2 sequences are SGHDT and YYEEEE. CDR3 sequence: CASSLMEETQYF. As DNA, the CDR3 is TGTGCCAGCAGCTTGATGGAAGAGACCCAGTACTTC.

The chain combines TRBV12-3 or TRBV12-4 with TRBJ1-1; D possibly corresponds to TRBD1 (6 bases). V lost 5 bases and J 4 bases, leaving 11 bases between the germline ends. This CDR3 is built from 13 residues. The CDR3 spells CASSPQGTTEAFF. CDR3 DNA sequence: TGTGCCAGCAGTCCCCAGGGGACCACTGAAGCTTTCTTT.

This sequence joins TRBV5-6 and TRBJ2-7; maybe TRBD2 (5 bases). The CDR3 totals 15 residues. V was shortened by 1 base and J by 0 bases, with 11 bases between the two germline ends. Per germline, CDR1 SGHDT and CDR2 YYEEEE. As DNA, the CDR3 is TGTGCCAGCAGCTTGAATTTGGGGAGCTCCTACGAGCAGTACTTC. Protein product: CASSLNLGSSYEQYF. Full variable domain (missing parts from reference TRBV5-6 and TRBJ2-7): DAGVTQSPTHLIKTRGQQVTLRCSPKSGHDTVSWYQQALGQGPQFIFQYYEEEERQRGNFPDRFSGHQFPNYSSELNVNALLLGDSALYLCASSLNLGSSYEQYFGPGTRLTVT.

The chain recombines TRBV27 with TRBJ2-6; D unclear. V lost 8 bases, J lost 4 bases, and 9 bases lay in between. Germline V gene sequence: CDR1 MNHEY, CDR2 SMNVEV (reference sequence). This CDR3 is built from 13 residues. The CDR3: CASRRTGANVLTF. The DNA of the CDR3 is TGTGCCAGCCGTCGGACCGGGGCCAACGTCCTGACTTTC. The full variable domain, completed using reference TRBV27 and TRBJ2-6, is EAQVTQNPRYLITVTGKKLTVTCSQNMNHEYMSWYRQDPGLGLRQIYYSMNVEVTDKGDVPEGYKVSRKEKRNFPLILESPSPNQTSLYFCASRRTGANVLTFGAGSRLTVL.

This chain uses TRBV19 with TRBJ2-1; 8 nucleotides line up with TRBD1. The CDR3 is made up of 17 amino acids. The V gene end was trimmed by 5 bases and the J gene end by 3 bases; junction bases not matched to a gene: 12. Germline CDR1 LNHDA, CDR2 SQIVND (reference sequence). The CDR3 reads CASSSSLGRGHYNEQFF. The CDR3 coding sequence is TGTGCCAGTAGTTCCTCCTTGGGCAGGGGGCACTACAATGAGCAGTTCTTC.

This clone came up a few times. DNA of the CDR3: TGTGCCAGCTCACCGGTTCCGGGAGAGACCCAGTACTTC. It is translated as CASSPVPGETQYF. The chain recombines TRBV18 with TRBJ2-5, with unresolved D. The CDR3 length is 13 residues. The ends were cut back, 3 bases at V and 4 bases at J, with 9 bases in the middle. Germline CDR1 is KGHSH and CDR2 is LQKENI.

This chain joins TRBV10-3 and TRBJ2-2, with D tentatively TRBD1 (7 bases). The CDR3 contains 13 residues. Per the germline V gene, CDR1 is ENHRY and CDR2 is SYGVKD. CDR3 protein: CAGGGIDGGELFF. CDR3 bases: TGTGCAGGAGGGGGCATTGATGGCGGGGAGCTGTTTTTT.

V usage is TRBV27 and J usage is TRBJ2-3, with 7 nucleotides matching TRBD1. Germline V lookup: CDR1 MNHEY, CDR2 SMNVEV (reference sequence). The CDR3 extends over 15 amino acids. J gave up 2 bases and V 6 bases, and 8 bases lay outside the gene matches. In DNA, the CDR3 is TGTGCCAGCAGGGGTGGGACAGCTACCACAGATACGCAGTATTTT. Its translation: CASRGGTATTDTQYF.

V is TRBV5-1 and J is TRBJ2-1; D remains unclear. Trimming took 1 base from V and 4 from J, leaving 6 bases between them. The germline V gene encodes CDR1 SGHRS and CDR2 YFSETQ. This CDR3 is 13 amino acids long. The CDR3: CASSLSQYNEQFF. The CDR3 DNA reads as TGCGCCAGCAGCTTGAGCCAGTACAATGAGCAGTTCTTC.

In this sample, this clone turned up a few times. V is TRBV27 and J is TRBJ1-1; D possibly corresponds to TRBD1 (5 bases). The length of the CDR3 is 16 residues. V shed 5 bases and J shed 0 bases, with 16 bases lying between them. The V gene's germline CDR1 is MNHEY and CDR2 SMNVEV (reference sequence). CDR3 residues: CASSKAGRRLNTEAFF. The CDR3 DNA reads as TGTGCCAGCAGTAAGGCGGGGCGCAGACTGAACACTGAAGCTTTCTTT.